These 17 T cell receptor beta chains share one sample of origin, sequenced in a study of blood T cell repertoires in COVID-19 (dated by TCRdb to about 2020). The library was prepared using the immunoSEQ multiplex PCR assay. TCRdb retrieved this table from immuneACCESS and kept in-frame rearrangements only. Not all clones are present; in checked studies, unresolved V genes account for under half, and no reason is known for the remainder. This sample gives about 160,000 clones in total; around 80% of them show up just once. The biggest ten clones account for approximately 3% of the sample. The sequencing input was PBMCs or T cells enriched from blood (not recorded which). The origin of the receptors is a woman aged 60-70 years who had recovered from COVID-19.

This chain links TRBV23-1 with TRBJ1-2; 7 bases are a match to TRBD1. TRBV23-1 belongs to the ORF category, with a function that is uncertain. The ends lost 3 bases at V and 0 bases at J; junction bases unmatched: 16. There are 19 residues in the CDR3. The CDR3 here is CASSHRDRTFHCPNYGYTF. The CDR3 DNA sequence: TGCGCCAGCAGTCACCGGGACAGAACATTCCACTGCCCTAACTATGGCTACACCTTC.

The CDR3 is CASSLAGGDQETQYF. The CDR3 DNA reads as TGTGCCAGCAGCTTAGCGGGGGGAGACCAAGAGACCCAGTACTTC. The rearrangement uses TRBV7-7 and TRBJ2-5; D might be TRBD2 (6 bases). In germline, CDR1 is SSHAT, CDR2 FNYEAQ (reference sequence). The V end lost 0 bases, the J end lost 0 bases, and 8 bases lay between the germline ends. The CDR3 consists of 15 residues.

This sequence joins TRBV19 and TRBJ1-1; 10 bases are shared with TRBD1. This CDR3 is built from 16 residues. Losses at the gene ends were 4 bases for V and 2 bases for J; bases not matched to a gene: 7. Germline V lookup: CDR1 LNHDA, CDR2 SQIVND (reference sequence). CDR3 region: CASSTRRTGGNTEAFF. CDR3 bases: TGTGCCAGTAGTACCCGAAGGACAGGGGGTAACACTGAAGCTTTCTTT.

There are a few counts of this clone. CDR3 in DNA: TGTGCCAGCAGCTTGGCGGGGGGCGATCAGCCCCAGCATTTT. Translation: CASSLAGGDQPQHF. J is TRBJ1-5 and V is TRBV5-5; perhaps TRBD1 as D (6 bases). This CDR3 comprises 14 residues. V gave up 0 bases and J gave up 5 bases, with 9 bases separating them. CDR1 SGHKS and CDR2 YYEKEE come from the germline V gene (reference sequence).

V and J are TRBV28 and TRBJ1-2; perhaps TRBD1 as D (5 bases). V lost 3 bases and J 6 bases, leaving 11 bases between the germline ends. The CDR3 totals 13 residues. The germline V gene has CDR1 MDHEN and CDR2 SYDVKM. The CDR3 region is CASSLGGLNGYTF. CDR3 coding DNA: TGTGCCAGCAGTTTGGGGGGGTTGAATGGCTACACCTTC.

This clone was seen only a few times. CDR3 sequence: CASSQGSTGANVEKLFF. The CDR3 bases are TGTGCCAGCAGCCAAGGGTCGACAGGGGCGAATGTTGAAAAACTGTTTTTT. This rearrangement joins TRBV14 to TRBJ1-4, with 8 bases identical to TRBD1. Germline loops: CDR1 SGHDN, CDR2 FVKESK. CDR3 length equals 17 residues. J gave up 7 bases and V 1 base, and 11 bases lay outside the gene matches.

The rearrangement uses TRBV2 and TRBJ2-7, with D perhaps TRBD1 (5 bases). This CDR3 spans 12 amino acids. The germline V gene encodes CDR1 SNHLY and CDR2 FYNNEI. Trimming shortened V by 6 bases and J by 5 bases, and 11 bases separated the two germline ends. The CDR3 reads CASRSGFNEQYF. Here the CDR3 DNA reads TGTGCCAGCAGGTCAGGGTTCAACGAGCAGTACTTC.

There are a few counts of this clone. The gene calls are TRBV30 and TRBJ1-3; 9 positions match TRBD1. The CDR3 sequence is 15 residues long. Trimming at V came to 4 bases and at J to 0 bases, leaving 4 bases not matched to a gene. Germline-derived CDR1 and CDR2 are GTSNPN and SVGIG (reference sequence). The chain's CDR3 is CAWTLTGGSGNTIYF. The CDR3 bases are TGTGCCTGGACCTTGACAGGGGGCTCTGGAAACACCATATATTTT.

The V and J genes are TRBV19 and TRBJ2-3, with D tentatively TRBD2 (5 bases). Trimming took off 0 bases at V and 3 bases at J, with 7 bases between the two ends. This CDR3 has 14 amino acids. Germline CDR1 is LNHDA and CDR2 is SQIVND (reference sequence). The CDR3 protein is CASSIDTGTDTQYF. The CDR3 coding sequence is TGTGCCAGTAGTATAGATACGGGGACAGATACGCAGTATTTT. Combining the CDR3 with reference TRBV19 and TRBJ2-3 gives the whole variable domain DGGITQSPKYLFRKEGQNVTLSCEQNLNHDAMYWYRQDPGQGLRLIYYSQIVNDFQKGDIAEGYSVSREKKESFPLTVTSAQKNPTAFYLCASSIDTGTDTQYFGPGTRLTVL.

The V and J genes are TRBV6-6 and TRBJ1-1, with 8 bases lining up with TRBD1. J gave up 1 base and V 5 bases, and 9 bases lay outside the gene matches. CDR1 is MNHNY, CDR2 SVGAGI, per germline (reference sequence). CDR3 length equals 16 residues. CDR3 loop: CASSPSLGQANTEAFF. The CDR3 bases are TGTGCCAGCAGTCCCTCCCTGGGACAGGCGAACACTGAAGCTTTCTTT.

The V and J genes are TRBV5-4 and TRBJ1-5; D is perhaps TRBD1 (5 bases). Trimming left V 0 bases short and J 1 base short, with 5 bases between. Germline CDR1 SGHNT, CDR2 YYREEE (reference sequence). CDR3 length: 14 amino acids. Written as DNA, the CDR3 is TGTGCCAGCAGCTTGGCAGGGAGCAATCAGCCCCAGCATTTT. Translating gives CASSLAGSNQPQHF. The variable domain in full, with the rest retrieved from reference TRBV5-4 and TRBJ1-5, is ETGVTQSPTHLIKTRGQQVTLRCSSQSGHNTVSWYQQALGQGPQFIFQYYREEENGRGNFPPRFSGLQFPNYSSELNVNALELDDSALYLCASSLAGSNQPQHFGDGTRLSIL.

The CDR3 region is CASSLNREGNTIYF. The CDR3 nucleotides read TGTGCCAGCAGCTTAAACAGAGAGGGAAACACCATATATTTT. This chain links TRBV7-2 with TRBJ1-3; no definite D call. CDR3 length: 14 residues. Trimming stripped 2 bases from V and 4 bases from J, with 9 bases between. Germline V gene lookup returns CDR1 SGHTA and CDR2 FQGNSA.

The chain employs TRBV7-2 and TRBJ2-5, with 7 bases identical to TRBD2. The CDR3 loop spans 17 amino acids. V trimming: 1 base; J trimming: 7 bases; junction bases outside the gene matches: 15. Germline V gene lookup returns CDR1 SGHTA and CDR2 FQGNSA. CDR3 sequence reads: CASSLGLSGVGIRTQYF. CDR3 DNA sequence: TGTGCCAGCAGCTTAGGTTTGAGCGGGGTTGGTATAAGGACCCAGTACTTC. Full variable domain (remainder filled in from reference TRBV7-2 and TRBJ2-5): GAGVSQSPSNKVTEKGKDVELRCDPISGHTALYWYRQSLGQGLEFLIYFQGNSAPDKSGLPSDRFSAERTGGSVSTLTIQRTQQEDSAVYLCASSLGLSGVGIRTQYFGPGTRLLVL.

The chain recombines TRBV3-1 (or the pseudogene TRBV3-2) with TRBJ1-6; TRBD1 is a possible D gene (6 bases). There are 15 residues in the CDR3. The V and J ends lost 1 base and 8 bases respectively, with 12 bases between them. Germline V gene sequence: CDR1 LGHDT, CDR2 YNNKEL (reference sequence). The CDR3 sequence: CASSQGQVVHSPLHF. As DNA, the CDR3 is TGTGCCAGCAGCCAAGGACAGGTGGTACATTCACCCCTCCACTTT.

Only one count was recorded for this clone. V gene TRBV14 combines with J gene TRBJ2-1, with TRBD2 as a possible D gene (7 bases). Germline V gene sequence: CDR1 SGHDN, CDR2 FVKESK. This CDR3 contains 15 residues. V was trimmed by 6 bases and J by 6 bases, leaving 18 bases between them. The CDR3 loop reads CASRARGAPANEQFF. The CDR3 DNA reads TGTGCCAGCAGGGCTCGGGGGGCACCCGCCAATGAGCAGTTCTTC.

This clone has only one observation. This rearrangement joins TRBV5-6 to TRBJ1-5; 7 bases align to TRBD1. The CDR3 is made up of 16 amino acids. With 4 bases clipped from V and 1 base from J, the junction kept 8 bases outside the gene matches. The germline V gene has CDR1 SGHDT and CDR2 YYEEEE. CDR3 nucleotide sequence: TGTGCCAGCAGCGCGACAGGGAAAGGGAGCAATCAGCCCCAGCATTTT. Translating gives CASSATGKGSNQPQHF.

This sequence joins TRBV5-8 and TRBJ2-5; D possibly corresponds to TRBD1 (5 bases). CDR3 size: 14 residues. Trimming removed 4 bases at V and 2 bases at J, with 12 bases between. Germline CDR1 and CDR2: SGHTS and YDEGEE. The CDR3: CASSPWGTQETQYF. CDR3 nucleotides: TGTGCCAGCAGCCCATGGGGCACTCAAGAGACCCAGTACTTC.